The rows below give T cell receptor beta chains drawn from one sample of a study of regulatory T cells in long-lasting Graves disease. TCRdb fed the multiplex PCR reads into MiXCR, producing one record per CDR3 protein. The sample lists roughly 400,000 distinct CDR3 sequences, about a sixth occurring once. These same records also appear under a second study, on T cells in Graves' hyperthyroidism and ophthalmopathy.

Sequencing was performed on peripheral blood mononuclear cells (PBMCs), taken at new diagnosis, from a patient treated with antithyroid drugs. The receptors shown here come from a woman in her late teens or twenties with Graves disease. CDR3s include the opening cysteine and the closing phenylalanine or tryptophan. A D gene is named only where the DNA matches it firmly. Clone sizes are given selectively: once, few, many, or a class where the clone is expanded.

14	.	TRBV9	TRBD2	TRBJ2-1	CASSVVGRASEQFF	TGTGCCAGCAGCGTAGTCGGGAGGGCCAGTGAGCAGTTCTTC
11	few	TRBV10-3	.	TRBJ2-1	CAISWGNEQFF	TGTGCCATCAGTTGGGGAAATGAGCAGTTCTTC
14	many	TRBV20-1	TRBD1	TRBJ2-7	CSARDRQGVWEQYF	TGCAGTGCTAGAGATAGACAGGGAGTCTGGGAGCAGTACTTC
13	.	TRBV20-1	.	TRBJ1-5	CSARARNNQPQHF	TGCAGTGCTAGAGCCAGAAACAATCAGCCCCAGCATTTT
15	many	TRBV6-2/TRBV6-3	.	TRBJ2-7	CASSELSQTGYEQYF	TGTGCCAGCAGTGAATTATCGCAGACCGGCTACGAGCAGTACTTC
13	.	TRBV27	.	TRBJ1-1	CASSLGLNTEASF	TGTGCCAGCAGTCTAGGTCTGAACACTGAAGCTTCCTTT
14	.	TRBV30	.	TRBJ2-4	CAWSRPPRENIQYF	TGTGCCTGGAGTAGGCCCCCCAGGGAAAACATTCAGTACTTC
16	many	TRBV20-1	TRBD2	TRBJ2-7	CSARPGTSGLTYEQYF	TGCAGTGCTAGACCTGGGACTAGCGGGCTTACCTACGAGCAGTACTTC
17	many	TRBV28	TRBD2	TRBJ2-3	CASSPGTSGSRTDTQYF	TGTGCCAGCAGTCCTGGGACTAGCGGGTCTCGCACAGATACGCAGTATTTT
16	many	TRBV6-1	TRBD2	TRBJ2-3	CASRRGTSGRADTQYF	TGTGCCAGCCGGCGCGGGACTAGCGGGCGAGCAGATACGCAGTATTTT